Detailed here is one T cell receptor (beta chain). Antigen: not known. The study's findings and limits: Tumor memory CD4+ T cell TCR gene usage clustered with blood and lymph node memory CD4+ cells and lymph node naive CD4+ cells.

The germline V and J ends were trimmed by 2 bases and 0 bases, with 13 bases remaining between them. Germline V gene sequence: CDR1 MNHEY, CDR2 SVGAGI. This CDR3 region has 16 residues. Cells sorted as Tregs were CD4+, CD25+ and CD127-/low. TCRdb used MiXCR to reprocess the 5' RACE reads, holding one entry per CDR3 protein. The sample includes over 45,000 distinct CDR3 sequences, less than 30% seen only once; the top ten take 2% to 2.5%. Material for sequencing was tumor-infiltrating Tregs sorted from the breast tumor. This receptor was obtained from a female donor with breast cancer. The chain joins TRBV6-5 to TRBJ1-1; D not resolved. DNA for the CDR3: TGTGCCAGCAGTTACCGCTCTCGGCGGATGAACACTGAAGCTTTCTTT. Translated, it gives CASSYRSRRMNTEAFF.